This T cell receptor beta chain was profiled in a study of CD8 T cells in ankylosing spondylitis. Molecular-barcoded quantitative 5'-RACE produced these TCR beta libraries. TCRdb reprocessed the 5' RACE reads via MiXCR and lists one record per CDR3 protein. The profile shows approximately 260,000 distinct CDR3 sequences, 8% to 9.5% of them singletons. Study-wide results and limits: Disease-linked clones were found to be CD8+ and relatively rare in peripheral blood. For ankylosing spondylitis blood, a TCR beta motif of about eight highly homologous variants appeared characteristic.

This clonotype has a count of ten or more. Its antigen is not identified. V was trimmed by 6 bases and J by 6 bases, leaving 12 bases between them. This CDR3 has 13 amino acids. Per germline, CDR1 SGHTA and CDR2 FQGNSA. The sequenced sample consisted of blood, either unsorted or a sorted T cell fraction (not recorded which). V gene TRBV7-2 combines with J gene TRBJ2-1; no definite D call. The TCR originated in a male donor with ankylosing spondylitis or in good health (not recorded which). In nucleotides, the CDR3 is TGTGCCAGCAGAAACGACGTTTCCAATGAGCAGTTCTTC. Amino acids: CASRNDVSNEQFF.